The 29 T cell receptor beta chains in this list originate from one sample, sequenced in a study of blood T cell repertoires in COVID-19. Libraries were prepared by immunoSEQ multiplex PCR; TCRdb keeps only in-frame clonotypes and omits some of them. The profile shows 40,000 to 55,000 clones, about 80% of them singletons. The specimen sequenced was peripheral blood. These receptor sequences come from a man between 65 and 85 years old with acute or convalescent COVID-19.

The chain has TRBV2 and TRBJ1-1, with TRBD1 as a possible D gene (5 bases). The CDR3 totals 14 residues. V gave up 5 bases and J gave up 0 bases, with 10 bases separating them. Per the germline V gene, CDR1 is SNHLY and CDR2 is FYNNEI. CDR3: CASSWGGLNTEAFF. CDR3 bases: TGTGCCAGCAGTTGGGGGGGATTGAACACTGAAGCTTTCTTT.

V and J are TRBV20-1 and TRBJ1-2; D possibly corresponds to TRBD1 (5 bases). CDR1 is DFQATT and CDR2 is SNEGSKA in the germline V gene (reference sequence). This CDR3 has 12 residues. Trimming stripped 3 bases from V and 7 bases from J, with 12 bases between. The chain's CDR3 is CSASQGSAGYTF. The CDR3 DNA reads TGCAGTGCTAGTCAGGGTTCGGCTGGCTACACCTTC.

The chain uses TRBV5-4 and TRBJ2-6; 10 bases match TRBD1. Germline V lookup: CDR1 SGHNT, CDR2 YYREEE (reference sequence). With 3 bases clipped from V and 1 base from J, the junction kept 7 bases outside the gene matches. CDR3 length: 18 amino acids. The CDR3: CASSWGGQGRSGANVLTF. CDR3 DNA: TGTGCCAGCAGCTGGGGGGGACAGGGGCGGTCTGGGGCCAACGTCCTGACTTTC.

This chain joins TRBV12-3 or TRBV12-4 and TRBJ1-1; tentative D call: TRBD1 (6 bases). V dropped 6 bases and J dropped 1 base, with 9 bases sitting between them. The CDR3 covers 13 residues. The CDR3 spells CASRLGANTEAFF. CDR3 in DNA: TGTGCCAGCAGGTTGGGGGCGAACACTGAAGCTTTCTTT.

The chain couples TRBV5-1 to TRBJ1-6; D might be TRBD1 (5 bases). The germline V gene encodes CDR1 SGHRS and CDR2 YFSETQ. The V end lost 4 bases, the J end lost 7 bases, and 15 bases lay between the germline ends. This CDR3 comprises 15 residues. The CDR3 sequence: CASSLLQGGNSPLHF. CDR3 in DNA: TGCGCCAGCAGCCTGCTCCAGGGTGGGAATTCACCCCTCCACTTT.

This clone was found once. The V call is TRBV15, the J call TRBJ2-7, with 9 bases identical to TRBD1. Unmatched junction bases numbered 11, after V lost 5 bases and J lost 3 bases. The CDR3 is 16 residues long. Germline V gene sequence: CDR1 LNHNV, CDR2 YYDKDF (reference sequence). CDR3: CATSGLTGGFIYEQYF. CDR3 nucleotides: TGTGCCACCAGCGGACTTACAGGGGGCTTTATCTACGAGCAGTACTTC.

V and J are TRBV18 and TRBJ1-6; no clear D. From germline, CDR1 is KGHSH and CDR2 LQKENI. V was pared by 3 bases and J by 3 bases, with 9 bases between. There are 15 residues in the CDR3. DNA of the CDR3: TGTGCCAGCTCACCCCTAGGAAACTATAATTCACCCCTCCACTTT. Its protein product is CASSPLGNYNSPLHF.

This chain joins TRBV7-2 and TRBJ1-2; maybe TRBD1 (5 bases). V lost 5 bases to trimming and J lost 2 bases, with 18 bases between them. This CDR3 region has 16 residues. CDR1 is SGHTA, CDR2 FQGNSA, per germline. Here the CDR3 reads CASSPPGRKINYGYTF. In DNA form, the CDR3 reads TGTGCCAGCAGCCCCCCAGGGCGGAAAATCAACTATGGCTACACCTTC.

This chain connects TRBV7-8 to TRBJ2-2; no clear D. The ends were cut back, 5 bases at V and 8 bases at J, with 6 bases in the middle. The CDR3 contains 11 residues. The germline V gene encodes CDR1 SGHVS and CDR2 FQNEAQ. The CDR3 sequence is CASSRRGELFF. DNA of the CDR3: TGTGCCAGCAGCCGCAGGGGGGAGCTGTTTTTT.

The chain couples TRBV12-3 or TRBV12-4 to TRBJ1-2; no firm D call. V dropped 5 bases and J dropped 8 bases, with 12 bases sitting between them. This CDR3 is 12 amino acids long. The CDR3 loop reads CASSAPFGGYTF. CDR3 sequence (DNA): TGTGCCAGCAGTGCCCCATTCGGGGGCTACACCTTC.

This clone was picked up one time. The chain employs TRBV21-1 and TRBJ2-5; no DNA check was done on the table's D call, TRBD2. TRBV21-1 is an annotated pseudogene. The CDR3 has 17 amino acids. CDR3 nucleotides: TGTGCCAGCACCACACCGGTACGGGGATGGGTCGAAGAGACCCAGTACTTC. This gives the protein CASTTPVRGWVEETQYF.

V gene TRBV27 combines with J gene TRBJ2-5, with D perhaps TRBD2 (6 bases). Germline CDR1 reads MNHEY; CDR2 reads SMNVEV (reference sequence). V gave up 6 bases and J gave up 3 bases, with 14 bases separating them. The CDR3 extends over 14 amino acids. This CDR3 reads CASRTGSGKETQYF. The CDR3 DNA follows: TGTGCCAGCAGAACCGGTAGCGGAAAAGAGACCCAGTACTTC.

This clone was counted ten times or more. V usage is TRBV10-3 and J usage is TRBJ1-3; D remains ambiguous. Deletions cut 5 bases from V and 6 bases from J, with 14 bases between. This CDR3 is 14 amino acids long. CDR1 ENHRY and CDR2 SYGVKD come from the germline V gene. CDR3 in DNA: TGTGCCATCAGTCGTTCGGCCGGAGAAAACACCATATATTTT. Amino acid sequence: CAISRSAGENTIYF.

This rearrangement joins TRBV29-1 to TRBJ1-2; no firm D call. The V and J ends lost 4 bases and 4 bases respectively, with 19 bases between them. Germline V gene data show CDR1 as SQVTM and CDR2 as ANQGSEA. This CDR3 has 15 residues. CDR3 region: CSVGHPAKRGYGYTF. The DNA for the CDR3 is TGCAGCGTTGGCCACCCCGCGAAACGGGGCTATGGCTACACCTTC. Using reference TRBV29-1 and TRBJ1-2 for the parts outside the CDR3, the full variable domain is SAVISQKPSRDICQRGTSLTIQCQVDSQVTMMFWYRQQPGQSLTLIATANQGSEATYESGFVIDKFPISRPNLTFSTLTVSNMSPEDSSIYLCSVGHPAKRGYGYTFGSGTRLTVV.

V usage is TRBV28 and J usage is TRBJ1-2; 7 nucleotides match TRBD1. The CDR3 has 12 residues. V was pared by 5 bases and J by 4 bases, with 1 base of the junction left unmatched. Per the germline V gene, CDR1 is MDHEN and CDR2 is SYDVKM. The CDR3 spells CASSRDSYGYTF. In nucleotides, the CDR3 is TGTGCCAGCAGTAGGGACAGCTATGGCTACACCTTC.

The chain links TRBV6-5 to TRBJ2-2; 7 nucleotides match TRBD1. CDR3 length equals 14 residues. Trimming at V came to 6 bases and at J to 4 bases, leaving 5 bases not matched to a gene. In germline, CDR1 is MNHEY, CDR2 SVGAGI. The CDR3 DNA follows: TGTGCCAGCAGGCAGGGGGTGAGCACCGGGGAGCTGTTTTTT. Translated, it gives CASRQGVSTGELFF.

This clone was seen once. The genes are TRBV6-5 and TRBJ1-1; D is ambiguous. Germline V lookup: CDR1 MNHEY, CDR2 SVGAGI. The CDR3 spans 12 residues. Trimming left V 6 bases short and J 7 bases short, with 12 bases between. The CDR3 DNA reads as TGTGCCAGCAGCCTAGAGACGGGTGAAGCTTTCTTT. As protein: CASSLETGEAFF.

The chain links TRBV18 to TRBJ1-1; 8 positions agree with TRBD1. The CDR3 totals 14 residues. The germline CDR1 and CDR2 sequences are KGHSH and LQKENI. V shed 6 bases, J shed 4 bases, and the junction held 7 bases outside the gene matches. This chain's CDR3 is CASSFGQGGTEAFF. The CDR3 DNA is TGTGCCAGCTCGTTTGGACAGGGCGGCACTGAAGCTTTCTTT. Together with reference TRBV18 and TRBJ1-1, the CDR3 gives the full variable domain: NAGVMQNPRHLVRRRGQEARLRCSPMKGHSHVYWYRQLPEEGLKFMVYLQKENIIDESGMPKERFSAEFPKEGPSILRIQQVVRGDSAAYFCASSFGQGGTEAFFGQGTRLTVV.

The CDR3 loop is CASSLVTGGNEKLFF. The CDR3 region has the DNA TGTGCCAGCAGCTTAGTTACAGGGGGAAATGAAAAACTGTTTTTT. The rearrangement links TRBV11-2 to TRBJ1-4; 8 bases align to TRBD1. The CDR3 covers 15 residues. V shed 1 base and J 5 bases; nucleotides not matched to a gene: 3. CDR1 and CDR2 from the germline V gene are SGHAT and FQNNGV.

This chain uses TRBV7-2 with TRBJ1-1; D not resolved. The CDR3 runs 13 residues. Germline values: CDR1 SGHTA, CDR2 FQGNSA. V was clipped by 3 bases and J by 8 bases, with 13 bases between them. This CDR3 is CASSFIDTYEAFF. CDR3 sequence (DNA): TGTGCCAGCAGCTTCATCGATACCTACGAAGCTTTCTTT.

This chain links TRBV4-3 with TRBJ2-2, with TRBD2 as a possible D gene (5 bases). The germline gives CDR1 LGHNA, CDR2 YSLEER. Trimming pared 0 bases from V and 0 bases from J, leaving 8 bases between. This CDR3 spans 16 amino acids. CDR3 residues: CASSQDGVTNTGELFF. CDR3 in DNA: TGCGCCAGCAGCCAAGACGGGGTTACGAACACCGGGGAGCTGTTTTTT.

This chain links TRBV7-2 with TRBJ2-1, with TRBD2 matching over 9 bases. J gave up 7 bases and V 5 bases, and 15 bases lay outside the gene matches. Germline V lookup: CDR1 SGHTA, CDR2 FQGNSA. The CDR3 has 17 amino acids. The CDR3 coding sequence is TGTGCCAGCAGCCAATCACGTAGCGGGGGACGTCGAAATGAGCAGTTCTTC. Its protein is CASSQSRSGGRRNEQFF. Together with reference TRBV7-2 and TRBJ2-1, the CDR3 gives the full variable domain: GAGVSQSPSNKVTEKGKDVELRCDPISGHTALYWYRQSLGQGLEFLIYFQGNSAPDKSGLPSDRFSAERTGGSVSTLTIQRTQQEDSAVYLCASSQSRSGGRRNEQFFGPGTRLTVL.

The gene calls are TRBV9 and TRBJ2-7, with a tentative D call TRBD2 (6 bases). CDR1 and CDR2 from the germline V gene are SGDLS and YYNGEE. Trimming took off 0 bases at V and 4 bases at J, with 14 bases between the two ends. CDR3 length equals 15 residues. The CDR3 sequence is CASSVGRSGLYEQYF. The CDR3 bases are TGTGCCAGCAGCGTAGGTAGGAGCGGGCTTTACGAGCAGTACTTC.

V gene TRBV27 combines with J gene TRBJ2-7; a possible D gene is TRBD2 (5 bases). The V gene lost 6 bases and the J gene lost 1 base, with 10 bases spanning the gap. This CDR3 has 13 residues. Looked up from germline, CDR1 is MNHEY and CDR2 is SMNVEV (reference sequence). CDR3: CASSPGSSYEQYF. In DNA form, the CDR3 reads TGTGCCAGCAGCCCGGGGAGTTCCTACGAGCAGTACTTC.

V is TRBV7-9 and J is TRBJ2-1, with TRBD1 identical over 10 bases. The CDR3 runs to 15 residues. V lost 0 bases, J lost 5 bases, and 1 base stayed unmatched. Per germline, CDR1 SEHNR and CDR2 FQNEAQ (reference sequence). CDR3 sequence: CASSLAGTGDNEQFF. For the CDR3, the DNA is TGTGCCAGCAGCTTAGCCGGGACAGGGGACAATGAGCAGTTCTTC.

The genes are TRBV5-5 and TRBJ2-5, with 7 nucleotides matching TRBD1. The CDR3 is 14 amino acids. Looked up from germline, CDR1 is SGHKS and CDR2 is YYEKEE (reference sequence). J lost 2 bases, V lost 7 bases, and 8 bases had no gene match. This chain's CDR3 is CASAGGTEQETQYF. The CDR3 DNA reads TGTGCCAGCGCGGGTGGGACAGAACAAGAGACCCAGTACTTC.

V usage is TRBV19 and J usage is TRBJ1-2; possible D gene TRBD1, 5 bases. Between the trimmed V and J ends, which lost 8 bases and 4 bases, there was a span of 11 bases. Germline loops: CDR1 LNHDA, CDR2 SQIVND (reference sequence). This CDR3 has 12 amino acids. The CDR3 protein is CASGNRLYGYTF. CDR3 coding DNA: TGTGCCAGTGGGAACAGGCTCTATGGCTACACCTTC.

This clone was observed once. The CDR3 loop reads CASSESREEGYTF. CDR3 nucleotides: TGCGCCAGCAGTGAATCCAGGGAAGAAGGCTACACCTTC. This chain joins TRBV10-2 and TRBJ1-2; tentatively, D is TRBD1 (5 bases). CDR3 length: 13 residues. V was trimmed by 3 bases and J by 8 bases, leaving 13 bases between them. Germline V gene data show CDR1 as WSHSY and CDR2 as SAAADI.

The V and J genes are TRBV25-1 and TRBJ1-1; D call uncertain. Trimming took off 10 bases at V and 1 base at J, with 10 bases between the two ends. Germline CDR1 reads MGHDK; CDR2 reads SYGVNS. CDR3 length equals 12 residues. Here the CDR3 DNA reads TGTGCCACCAAAGACTGGAACACTGAAGCTTTCTTT. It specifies CATKDWNTEAFF.